The 14 T cell receptor beta chains reported below all come from one sample, sequenced in a study of T cells after yellow fever vaccination. TCRdb re-derived calls from the 5' RACE reads in MiXCR, one entry per CDR3 protein. Seen here are tens of thousands of distinct CDR3 sequences, 5.2% observed once, and the top ten hold over 15%. The specimen was PBMCs, either bulk or a sorted T-cell subset (CD4+, CD8+, memory, or dextramer-sorted; not recorded which), collected roughly 46 days after the first yellow fever vaccination. These receptors came from a man aged 18 to 30 who received the YFV17D yellow fever vaccine.

At least ten counts were recorded for this clonotype. CDR3: CASSIDSGNEKLFF. In nucleotides, the CDR3 is TGTGCCAGTAGTATAGATTCCGGTAATGAAAAACTGTTTTTT. This chain links TRBV19 with TRBJ1-4; D is unresolved. Trimming pared 0 bases from V and 4 bases from J, leaving 6 bases between. Germline V CDR1 and CDR2: LNHDA, SQIVND (reference sequence). CDR3 size: 14 residues.

This clonotype was detected ten times or more. The chain recombines TRBV20-1 with TRBJ1-4; no clear D. V lost 5 bases and J lost 0, with 13 bases in between. Looked up from germline, CDR1 is DFQATT and CDR2 is SNEGSKA (reference sequence). The CDR3 loop spans 15 amino acids. The CDR3 loop is CSAPPDGATNEKLFF. CDR3 sequence (DNA): TGCAGTGCTCCACCGGATGGGGCAACTAATGAAAAACTGTTTTTT.

The table lists this clonotype with many counts. The V call is TRBV7-2, the J call TRBJ2-1, with TRBD1 identical over 7 bases. The germline V gene has CDR1 SGHTA and CDR2 FQGNSA. Germline trimming cut 0 bases from V and 6 bases from J; bases unmatched to any gene: 8. The CDR3 length is 16 residues. The CDR3 DNA reads TGTGCCAGCAGCTTAGCCGGGACAGCGGTGGGCAATGAGCAGTTCTTC. This codes for CASSLAGTAVGNEQFF.

This clonotype was recorded at least ten times. This chain uses TRBV6-1 with TRBJ2-4; D is possibly TRBD1 or TRBD2 (5 bases each). V was clipped by 6 bases and J by 7 bases, with 16 bases between them. CDR3 size: 14 residues. Looked up from germline, CDR1 is MNHNS and CDR2 is SASEGT. This CDR3 reads CASSPSAEGNIQYF. CDR3 DNA: TGTGCCAGCAGCCCCTCGGCCGAGGGGAACATTCAGTACTTC.

In its sample, this clonotype was seen many times. One end of the junction varies from germline; a read error may be responsible. The chain combines TRBV7-7 with TRBJ2-2, with unresolved D. Germline CDR1 is SSHAT and CDR2 is FNYEAQ (reference sequence). The CDR3 extends over 13 amino acids. CDR3 nucleotides: TGTGCTAGCAGCGAGGTCCCCCCCGGGGAGCTGTTTTTT. This codes for CASSEVPPGELFF. The variable domain in full, completed from reference TRBV7-7 and TRBJ2-2, reads GAGVSQSPRYKVTKRGQDVTLRCDPISSHATLYWYQQALGQGPEFLTYFNYEAQPDKSGLPSDRFSAERPEGSISTLTIQRTEQRDSAMYRCASSEVPPGELFFGEGSRLTVL.

This clonotype occurred many times. The chain recombines TRBV28 with TRBJ2-5; a possible D gene is TRBD2 (6 bases). V lost 7 bases to trimming and J lost 5 bases, with 14 bases between them. The V gene's germline CDR1 is MDHEN and CDR2 SYDVKM. CDR3 length equals 13 residues. The CDR3 loop is CASNPVGGETQYF. CDR3 coding DNA: TGTGCCAGCAACCCGGTAGGAGGGGAGACCCAGTACTTC.

This clonotype was seen at least ten times. The V and J genes are TRBV30 and TRBJ2-2; D call uncertain. Germline V gene sequence: CDR1 GTSNPN, CDR2 SVGIG (reference sequence). Trimming stripped 0 bases from V and 6 bases from J, with 11 bases between. There are 14 residues in the CDR3. In DNA, the CDR3 is TGTGCCTGGAGTGTAATAATTGGGGCCGGGGAGCTGTTTTTT. This encodes CAWSVIIGAGELFF.

This clonotype was counted at least ten times. The V gene is TRBV28, the J gene TRBJ1-3, with no clear D. Trimming left V 6 bases short and J 5 bases short, with 2 bases between. The CDR3 runs to 10 residues. The germline V gene has CDR1 MDHEN and CDR2 SYDVKM. This CDR3 reads CASRRNTIYF. The CDR3, as DNA: TGTGCCAGCAGGAGAAACACCATATATTTT.

In its sample, this clonotype was seen many times. The chain carries TRBV7-9 and TRBJ2-1, with 11 bases that match TRBD2. From germline, CDR1 is SEHNR and CDR2 FQNEAQ (reference sequence). This CDR3 is built from 15 residues. V was clipped by 6 bases and J by 10 bases; unmatched bases: 11. This CDR3 reads CASSSGTSGLMEQFF. The CDR3 DNA is TGTGCCAGCAGTTCCGGGACTAGCGGCCTCATGGAGCAGTTCTTC.

The sample holds many counts of this clonotype. This chain connects TRBV7-2 to TRBJ2-4; 10 bases agree with TRBD2. Trimming cost V 3 bases and J 4 bases; bases outside gene matches: 15. Germline V gives CDR1 SGHTA, CDR2 FQGNSA. The CDR3 extends over 19 amino acids. For the CDR3, the DNA is TGTGCCAGCAGCTTTAGCGGGGGGTGGGATAGTAGCGGAAAAAACATTCAGTACTTC. Residues: CASSFSGGWDSSGKNIQYF.

Ten or more counts support this clonotype. The rearrangement links TRBV19 to TRBJ1-2, with D possibly being TRBD1 (5 bases). The ends were cut back, 5 bases at V and 4 bases at J, with 11 bases in the middle. Germline V gene data show CDR1 as LNHDA and CDR2 as SQIVND (reference sequence). CDR3 length equals 13 residues. In DNA, the CDR3 is TGTGCCAGTAGTCCGGGACTGGGCTATGGCTACACCTTC. Its protein is CASSPGLGYGYTF.

This clonotype was found many times. The V and J genes are TRBV20-1 and TRBJ2-3, with a possible D match to TRBD1 (5 bases). Germline V gene sequence: CDR1 DFQATT, CDR2 SNEGSKA (reference sequence). Trimming shortened V by 1 base and J by 6 bases, and 8 bases separated the two germline ends. The CDR3 is 12 amino acids. The CDR3 region has the DNA TGCAGTGCTAGAGGGTCAGGGGATACGCAGTATTTT. Translated, it gives CSARGSGDTQYF.

By sample fraction, this clonotype is medium-sized. This chain connects TRBV27 to TRBJ1-2; D possibly corresponds to TRBD1 (5 bases). This CDR3 spans 14 amino acids. V gave up 0 bases and J gave up 4 bases, with 9 bases separating them. Germline CDR1 and CDR2: MNHEY and SMNVEV (reference sequence). CDR3 sequence (DNA): TGTGCCAGCAGTTTATCGGGGGAAAGCTATGGCTACACCTTC. Protein sequence: CASSLSGESYGYTF.

This clonotype was counted ten times or more. CDR3 nucleotide sequence: TGTGCCAGCAGTTACTCGATGCCAGGGCAGGGTCGAAAGGGCTACACCTTC. This encodes CASSYSMPGQGRKGYTF. The chain employs TRBV6-5 and TRBJ1-2; D is possibly TRBD1 (5 bases). There are 17 residues in the CDR3. Per germline, CDR1 MNHEY and CDR2 SVGAGI. V was cut by 0 bases and J by 8 bases, with 22 bases left in between.